This section outlines one T cell receptor (beta chain) sequence together with its context. Its antigen is unidentified. The sample is drawn from a study of T cell responses to AZD1222 COVID-19 vaccine. Regarding the study as a whole: Spike-specific TCR breadth and depth were elevated following two AZD1222 doses. Every sample of the repertoires postdated the peak T cell response.

With 2 bases removed from V and 4 bases from J, the gap between germline ends came to 17 bases. Germline lookup yields CDR1 MGHRA and CDR2 YSYEKL. This CDR3 spans 17 amino acids. Data came from immunoSEQ multiplex PCR; TCRdb stores just in-frame clones and leaves some out. The sample lists about 200,000 clones; approximately 93% were seen once. This clonotype originated in an adult who received the AZD1222 COVID-19 vaccine. This chain connects TRBV4-1 to TRBJ1-4, with D hard to call. The source was peripheral blood, collected 28 days after the second AZD1222 dose. In nucleotides, the CDR3 is TGCGCCAGCAGCCAACCCACCTCGGGAGGAAGTAATGAAAAACTGTTTTTT. This sequence encodes CASSQPTSGGSNEKLFF.